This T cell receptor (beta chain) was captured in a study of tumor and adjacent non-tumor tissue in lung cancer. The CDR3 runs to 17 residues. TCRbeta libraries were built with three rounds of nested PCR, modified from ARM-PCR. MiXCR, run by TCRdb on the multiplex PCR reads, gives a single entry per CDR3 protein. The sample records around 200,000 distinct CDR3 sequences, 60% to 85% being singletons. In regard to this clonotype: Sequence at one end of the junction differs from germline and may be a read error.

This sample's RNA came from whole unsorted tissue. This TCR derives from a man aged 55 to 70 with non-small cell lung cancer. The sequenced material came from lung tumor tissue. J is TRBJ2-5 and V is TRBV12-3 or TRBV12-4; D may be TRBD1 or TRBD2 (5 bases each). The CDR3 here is CASSFRQSRGGGETQYF. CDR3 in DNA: TGCGCCAGCAGTTTTCGACAGTCGAGGGGCGGTGGAGAGACCCAGTACTTC.